These 6 T cell receptor beta chains came from one sample sequenced in a study of T-cell reconstitution after alpha-beta-depleted transplantation in children. The library targeted TCRbeta and was prepared with unique molecular identifiers. MiXCR, run by TCRdb on the PCR reads, gives a single entry per CDR3 protein. The sample lists roughly 100,000 distinct CDR3 sequences, 7% to 8% seen once, with around 17% in the top ten. Sequences were derived from PBMCs, sampled before TCRalphabeta/CD19-depleted stem cell transplant. All receptors derive from a boy younger than 10 with acute lymphoblastic leukemia, due to receive a stem cell transplant.

This clonotype was detected many times. The gene calls are TRBV7-3 and TRBJ2-1; 7 bases are a match to TRBD1. The CDR3 totals 16 residues. CDR1 SGHTA and CDR2 FQGTGA come from the germline V gene. Unmatched junction bases numbered 11, after V lost 6 bases and J lost 3 bases. CDR3 DNA sequence: TGTGCCAGCAGTGTACAGACAGGGCGCGGCTACAATGAGCAGTTCTTC. Protein sequence: CASSVQTGRGYNEQFF.

This clonotype was detected many times. The genes are TRBV19 and TRBJ2-2; 9 bases agree with TRBD1. The ends lost 4 bases at V and 3 bases at J; junction bases unmatched: 6. The V gene's germline CDR1 is LNHDA and CDR2 SQIVND (reference sequence). The CDR3 sequence is 16 residues long. DNA of the CDR3: TGTGCCAGTAGTACTACCGGGACAGGGTACACCGGGGAGCTGTTTTTT. Protein: CASSTTGTGYTGELFF. Full variable domain (rest looked up from reference TRBV19 and TRBJ2-2): DGGITQSPKYLFRKEGQNVTLSCEQNLNHDAMYWYRQDPGQGLRLIYYSQIVNDFQKGDIAEGYSVSREKKESFPLTVTSAQKNPTAFYLCASSTTGTGYTGELFFGEGSRLTVL.

This clonotype was observed a few times. CDR3 region: CASSLFRGGPYNEQFF. Here the CDR3 DNA reads TGTGCCAGCAGTCTCTTTCGCGGGGGCCCGTACAATGAGCAGTTCTTC. The chain recombines TRBV11-2 with TRBJ2-1; tentatively, D is TRBD2 (7 bases). V lost 6 bases and J lost 4, with 19 bases in between. The CDR3 is 16 residues long. Germline CDR1 SGHAT, CDR2 FQNNGV.

CDR3 residues: CPQQQGGFSYEQYF. The DNA for the CDR3 is TGTCCGCAGCAGCAGGGGGGATTCTCCTACGAGCAGTACTTC. The genes are TRBV21-1 and TRBJ2-7; TRBD1, the D gene given by the table, was not confirmed from the DNA. TRBV21-1 is a documented pseudogene. The CDR3 has 14 amino acids.

This chain connects TRBV20-1 to TRBJ1-6; D unresolved. Germline assignment: CDR1 DFQATT and CDR2 SNEGSKA (reference sequence). This CDR3 is 13 amino acids long. V shed 7 bases and J shed 7 bases, with 14 bases lying between them. The CDR3 region is CSVVGSANSPLHF. The CDR3 bases are TGCAGTGTAGTAGGTAGCGCCAATTCACCCCTCCACTTT.

The chain is built from TRBV4-3 and TRBJ2-7, with D possibly matching TRBD2 (7 bases). The CDR3 spans 16 residues. Trimming shortened V by 1 base and J by 6 bases, and 19 bases separated the two germline ends. CDR1 and CDR2 from the germline V gene are LGHNA and YSLEER. CDR3 protein: CASSQGVGGGASEQYF. The CDR3, as DNA: TGCGCCAGCAGCCAAGGTGTTGGAGGGGGGGCCTCCGAGCAGTACTTC.